What follows are 11 T cell receptor beta chains derived from one specimen sequenced in a study of early T cells in non-severe SARS-CoV-2 infection. Using its own MiXCR run on the 5' RACE reads, TCRdb lists one record per CDR3 protein. The sample holds tens of thousands of distinct CDR3 sequences; approximately 6.3% are singletons and the top ten take around 8%. The specimen was whole blood, collected at baseline. These receptors all come from an adult who was a healthcare worker with PCR-confirmed SARS-CoV-2 infection or an uninfected control (not recorded which).

This clonotype came up a few times. The V call is TRBV20-1, the J call TRBJ2-1, with D perhaps assigned TRBD1 or TRBD2 (5 bases each). In germline, CDR1 is DFQATT, CDR2 SNEGSKA (reference sequence). The CDR3 sequence is 15 residues long. Trimming removed 4 bases from V and 2 bases from J, with 15 bases in between. This chain's CDR3 is CSATTGTTPYNEQFF. In nucleotides, the CDR3 is TGCAGTGCTACGACCGGGACCACCCCCTACAATGAGCAGTTCTTC.

This clonotype turned up a few times. The chain recombines TRBV14 with TRBJ1-1; D perhaps matches TRBD1 (6 bases). Trimming stripped 4 bases from V and 3 bases from J, with 12 bases between. Germline CDR1 and CDR2: SGHDN and FVKESK. The CDR3 is 14 residues long. This CDR3 is CASSRPGADTEAFF. The CDR3 DNA reads TGTGCCAGCAGCCGGCCGGGGGCGGACACTGAAGCTTTCTTT.

CDR3 loop: CASSRNRINSGNTIYF. Here the CDR3 DNA reads TGCGCCAGCAGCAGAAACAGGATAAACTCTGGAAACACCATATATTTT. The chain joins TRBV5-1 to TRBJ1-3; TRBD1 might be the D (5 bases). Germline CDR1 is SGHRS and CDR2 is YFSETQ. There are 16 residues in the CDR3. The ends were cut back, 4 bases at V and 0 bases at J, with 14 bases in the middle.

This clonotype was seen ten or more times. J is TRBJ2-2 and V is TRBV18; a possible D gene is TRBD1 (5 bases). Germline loops: CDR1 KGHSH, CDR2 LQKENI. Between the trimmed V and J ends, which lost 5 bases and 3 bases, there was a span of 13 bases. The CDR3 totals 15 residues. In nucleotides, the CDR3 is TGTGCCAGCTCATTTCAGGGCTCGTACACCGGGGAGCTGTTTTTT. Translating it yields CASSFQGSYTGELFF.

This clonotype was seen at least ten times. This rearrangement joins TRBV6-2 or TRBV6-3 to TRBJ1-2; a weak D match, TRBD1 (6 bases). CDR1 is MNHEY, CDR2 SVGEGT, per germline. The CDR3 is made up of 13 amino acids. V lost 6 bases, J lost 4 bases, and 12 bases lay in between. CDR3 residues: CASRSTGSYGYTF. The CDR3 DNA reads TGTGCCAGCAGATCAACAGGGTCCTATGGCTACACCTTC.

The chain carries TRBV29-1 and TRBJ2-3, with unresolved D. The CDR3 runs to 14 residues. The V gene's germline CDR1 is SQVTM and CDR2 ANQGSEA. V was clipped by 7 bases and J by 2 bases, with 16 bases between them. CDR3 amino acids: CSGGLKLLTDTQYF. As DNA, the CDR3 is TGCAGCGGTGGCCTCAAGCTACTCACAGATACGCAGTATTTT.

This clonotype was seen more than once but under ten times. The chain links TRBV12-3 or TRBV12-4 to TRBJ2-1; TRBD2 agrees at 8 bases. CDR3 length: 15 residues. J gave up 7 bases and V 6 bases, and 11 bases lay outside the gene matches. The CDR3 region has the DNA TGTGCCAGCAGCCGGTGGGCCAGCGGGGGTAATGAGCAGTTCTTC. Its protein product is CASSRWASGGNEQFF.

Ten or more counts support this clonotype. J is TRBJ2-1 and V is TRBV11-2; D is unclear. Germline V gene sequence: CDR1 SGHAT, CDR2 FQNNGV. V lost 5 bases and J lost 2, with 7 bases in between. The length of the CDR3 is 13 residues. CDR3 DNA: TGTGCCAGCAGCATTGGGACCTACAATGAGCAGTTCTTC. Residues: CASSIGTYNEQFF.

This clonotype was observed many times. The J gene is TRBJ1-3, the V gene TRBV12-3 or TRBV12-4; no clear D gene. CDR3 length: 14 amino acids. Trimming took 7 bases from V and 0 from J, leaving 10 bases between them. Written as DNA, the CDR3 is TGTGCCAGCACTTTTGAGAGCTCTGGAAACACCATATATTTT. Encoded protein: CASTFESSGNTIYF.

In this sample, this clonotype turned up a few times. V is TRBV4-3 and J is TRBJ2-7, with 11 bases aligning to TRBD2. The CDR3 sequence is 18 residues long. The germline V gene has CDR1 LGHNA and CDR2 YSLEER. V was pared by 0 bases and J by 0 bases, with 7 bases of the junction left unmatched. CDR3 sequence: CASSQDAVAGGSSYEQYF. The CDR3 nucleotides read TGCGCCAGCAGCCAAGATGCGGTAGCGGGGGGGAGCTCCTACGAGCAGTACTTC.

At least ten counts were recorded for this clonotype. The CDR3 here is CASSLAFAGGNTEAFF. The CDR3 nucleotides read TGTGCCAGCAGTTTAGCGTTCGCAGGCGGAAACACTGAAGCTTTCTTT. The V call is TRBV12-3 or TRBV12-4, the J call TRBJ1-1; D is uncertain. Trimming took 0 bases from V and 2 from J, leaving 13 bases between them. The CDR3 sequence is 16 residues long.